The sequence of this T cell receptor (beta chain) was determined in a study of T cell changes during pregnancy in multiple sclerosis. Measured with immunoSEQ multiplex PCR; TCRdb has only the in-frame clones, and not every one. This sample yields around 57,000 clones, of which 90% are seen a single time; almost 6.5% belongs to the top ten. This clonotype was sampled from a female donor in good health, enrolled as a control in a pregnancy study. The sample here was peripheral blood, taken in the third trimester of pregnancy.

CDR3 in DNA: TGTGCCAGCAGCGAAAAGGGACACTCTGGAAACACCATATATTTT. This encodes CASSEKGHSGNTIYF. The genes are TRBV7-9 and TRBJ1-3, with a weak D call TRBD1 (6 bases). Trimming took 5 bases from V and 0 from J, leaving 11 bases between them. CDR3 length: 15 amino acids. Germline loops: CDR1 SEHNR, CDR2 FQNEAQ (reference sequence).